These 8 T cell receptor beta chains share one sample of origin, sequenced in a study of regulatory T cells in long-lasting Graves disease. Relying on iRepertoire HTBI primers and Arm-PCR of CDR3 regions, the team built TCR beta libraries. TCRdb fed the multiplex PCR reads into MiXCR, producing one record per CDR3 protein. The table shows around 500,000 distinct CDR3 sequences, with 20% to 25% occurring only once. Time point here: persistent/refractory GD, antithyroid drugs over 5 years with positive TRAb. Following extraction of RNA from PBMCs, that RNA was used to make the TCR library. Specimen: peripheral blood mononuclear cells (PBMCs), collected when the disease was refractory, from a patient treated with antithyroid drugs. These receptors originate from a female donor with Graves disease.

This clonotype was seen only a few times. This rearrangement joins TRBV24-1 to TRBJ2-7; D is possibly TRBD1 (6 bases). CDR3 length: 13 amino acids. The germline V and J ends were trimmed by 6 bases and 5 bases, with 13 bases remaining between them. The germline CDR1 and CDR2 sequences are KGHDR and SFDVKD. In DNA form, the CDR3 reads TGTGCCACCAGTACAGGGATCTTCCACGAGCAGTACTTC. Residues: CATSTGIFHEQYF.

This clonotype was counted once. This clone may be a read error of a much larger clone one base away. This chain uses TRBV27 with TRBJ1-1; a weak D match, TRBD1 (6 bases). This CDR3 has 15 amino acids. From germline, CDR1 is MNHEY and CDR2 SMNVEV (reference sequence). V gave up 5 bases and J gave up 2 bases, with 15 bases separating them. The CDR3 DNA is TGTGCCAGCAGTGACACCCGGGACACCAACACTGAAGCTTTCTTT. It yields the protein CASSDTRDTNTEAFF.

This clonotype was counted at least ten times. The V gene is TRBV6-1, the J gene TRBJ1-2; D perhaps matches TRBD1 (6 bases). Germline V CDR1 and CDR2: MNHNS, SASEGT. This CDR3 contains 14 residues. V was cut by 5 bases and J by 5 bases, with 15 bases left in between. CDR3 in amino acids: CASSKQGFEYGYTF. The CDR3 DNA reads TGTGCCAGCAGTAAACAGGGATTCGAGTATGGCTACACCTTC.

The chain uses TRBV7-3 and TRBJ2-7; no reliable D call. Germline V gene data show CDR1 as SGHTA and CDR2 as FQGTGA. Trimming left V 2 bases short and J 0 bases short, with 11 bases between. The length of the CDR3 is 15 residues. The CDR3 nucleotides read TGTGCCAGCAGCTTAGCGGTCGAGAGCTCCTACGAGCAGTACTTC. The encoded protein is CASSLAVESSYEQYF.

This chain uses TRBV29-1 with TRBJ2-7, with D possibly being TRBD1 (6 bases). CDR3 length: 14 amino acids. Per the germline V gene, CDR1 is SQVTM and CDR2 is ANQGSEA. V was shortened by 7 bases and J by 6 bases, with 22 bases between the two germline ends. CDR3 sequence (DNA): TGCAGCGCTGGAATTGGACAGTCAATGGGCGAGCAGTACTTC. Protein product: CSAGIGQSMGEQYF.

In this sample, this clonotype turned up many times. One junction end does not reproduce the germline sequence, and a read error may be involved. The chain links TRBV6-5 to TRBJ2-7, with D perhaps matching TRBD2 (5 bases). This CDR3 region has 16 residues. Per the germline V gene, CDR1 is MNHEY and CDR2 is SVGAGI. The CDR3 region has the DNA TGTGCCAGCAGTCACTCCAGGACGGGAAGCTCCTACGAGCAGTACTTC. It is translated as CASSHSRTGSSYEQYF.

This clonotype occurred a few times. This chain links TRBV10-3 with TRBJ1-5; TRBD1 matches 7 bases. Germline CDR1 ENHRY, CDR2 SYGVKD. J lost 5 bases, V lost 6 bases, and 4 bases had no gene match. The CDR3 loop spans 13 amino acids. CDR3 coding DNA: TGTGCCATCAGGGCCACAGGGGATCAGCCCCAGCATTTT. Its protein product is CAIRATGDQPQHF.

This clonotype was recorded at least ten times. The chain is built from TRBV10-3 and TRBJ2-7; 10 bases match TRBD1. V shed 8 bases and J 0 bases; nucleotides not matched to a gene: 7. This CDR3 is 15 amino acids long. CDR1 and CDR2 from the germline V gene are ENHRY and SYGVKD. The CDR3 region is CAIGTGAVSSYEQYF. The DNA of the CDR3 is TGTGCCATCGGGACAGGGGCAGTATCCTCCTACGAGCAGTACTTC.